The clone carrying this T cell receptor (beta chain) has a handful of counts. Its antigen is not known. The record originates from a study of T-cell memory formation after mild COVID-19. The germline V and J ends were trimmed by 6 bases and 2 bases, with 10 bases remaining between them. This CDR3 region has 13 residues. TCRdb ran MiXCR on the 5' RACE reads and lists one entry per CDR3 protein. This sample has some 320,000 distinct CDR3 sequences, with less than 20% found just once. Study-wide results and caveats: Clones that contracted from day 15 to 85 had balanced CD4/CD8; later expanders were CD4+ biased. Contracting CD8+ clones were enriched in EMRA, CD4+ mainly in CM and EM.

The sequenced sample consisted of PBMCs or a T cell subset sorted from them (not recorded which). The V call is TRBV12-3 or TRBV12-4, the J call TRBJ1-2, with D uncertain. The clonotype comes from a man between 18 and 35 years old who had mild COVID-19 (a few samples of this study predate the infection). Cell type and time point are not known. CDR3 sequence: CASRGMANYGYTF. The DNA of the CDR3 is TGTGCCAGCAGGGGGATGGCAAACTATGGCTACACCTTC.